The clone carrying this TCR beta chain was seen ten or more times. The CDR3 covers 14 residues. V lost 1 base to trimming and J lost 6 bases, with 9 bases between them. The germline gives CDR1 LNHNV, CDR2 YYDKDF (reference sequence). This specimen comes from a study of read filtering for tumor transcriptome and immune sequencing. From 300 to 400 ng of RNA, a library with molecular barcoded alpha/delta and beta/gamma adaptors was made. TCRdb used MiXCR to reprocess the reads, holding one entry per CDR3 protein. The sample shows around 6,000 distinct CDR3 sequences, around 24% of them seen only once. This receptor was identified in a donor aged 40 or over with multiple myeloma. What was sequenced was a population of CD138-negative cells sorted from bone marrow. The V and J genes are TRBV15 and TRBJ2-2, with unresolved D. The CDR3: CATSRGDPSGELFF. As DNA, the CDR3 is TGTGCCACCAGCAGAGGCGACCCGTCCGGGGAGCTGTTTTTT. The full variable domain, its missing parts supplied by reference TRBV15 and TRBJ2-2, is DAMVIQNPRYQVTQFGKPVTLSCSQTLNHNVMYWYQQKSSQAPKLLFHYYDKDFNNEADTPDNFQSRRPNTSFCFLDIRSPGLGDTAMYLCATSRGDPSGELFFGEGSRLTVL.